Following are 10 T cell receptor beta chains from one sample sequenced in a study of blood T cell repertoires in COVID-19. Sequencing used immunoSEQ multiplex PCR; TCRdb keeps in-frame clones, though not all of them. The repertoire holds around 400,000 clones, about 89% seen once, with around 9.3% in the top ten. The sample taken for sequencing was peripheral blood. The origin of the receptors is a young woman with COVID-19, enrolled during active disease.

V usage is TRBV5-6 and J usage is TRBJ2-7, with TRBD1 matching 7 bases. V gave up 2 bases and J gave up 0 bases; unmatched junction bases: 5. Per the germline V gene, CDR1 is SGHDT and CDR2 is YYEEEE. The CDR3 totals 15 residues. The CDR3 nucleotides read TGTGCCAGCAGCTTTTCCCGGGACAGCTCCTACGAGCAGTACTTC. It encodes CASSFSRDSSYEQYF.

To note about this clone: Other DNA sequences in the sample encode the same CDR3. V usage is TRBV5-1 and J usage is TRBJ1-2; TRBD1 matches at 9 bases. The germline gives CDR1 SGHRS, CDR2 YFSETQ. V lost 2 bases to trimming and J lost 3 bases; unmatched junction nucleotides: 2. The CDR3 contains 14 residues. The CDR3 sequence is CASSLQGADYGYTF. DNA of the CDR3: TGCGCCAGCAGCTTACAGGGGGCGGACTATGGCTACACCTTC.

The gene calls are TRBV30 and TRBJ1-1, with 9 bases matching TRBD1. The germline gives CDR1 GTSNPN, CDR2 SVGIG (reference sequence). The junction had 6 bases not matched to a gene; V was cut back by 2 bases and J by 2 bases. This CDR3 spans 15 amino acids. CDR3 nucleotide sequence: TGTGCCTGGAGTCCCTGGACAGGGGATAACACTGAAGCTTTCTTT. Protein product: CAWSPWTGDNTEAFF.

The chain is built from TRBV28 and TRBJ2-7, with TRBD2 matching 12 bases. V was clipped by 4 bases and J by 6 bases; unmatched bases: 10. Germline CDR1 is MDHEN and CDR2 is SYDVKM. CDR3 size: 16 residues. The CDR3 sequence is CASSSPGLAGTGEQYF. For the CDR3, the DNA is TGTGCCAGCAGTTCCCCCGGACTAGCGGGAACTGGCGAGCAGTACTTC.

This clone appeared a few times. V is TRBV30 and J is TRBJ2-3; D possibly corresponds to TRBD1 (6 bases). Germline CDR1 is GTSNPN and CDR2 is SVGIG (reference sequence). There are 14 residues in the CDR3. V lost 3 bases and J 4 bases, leaving 14 bases between the germline ends. The CDR3 here is CAWSQPGVADTQYF. The CDR3 region has the DNA TGTGCCTGGAGCCAACCAGGGGTCGCAGATACGCAGTATTTT.

This clone was picked up one time. The rearrangement joins TRBV29-1 to TRBJ2-7, with D tentatively TRBD2 (6 bases). Germline V gives CDR1 SQVTM, CDR2 ANQGSEA. There are 11 residues in the CDR3. CDR3: CRRLACYEQYF. CDR3 nucleotide sequence: TGCAGGCGGCTAGCGTGCTACGAGCAGTACTTC.

CDR3 in amino acids: CATSRIPGLVDEQFF. The DNA for the CDR3 is TGTGCCACCAGCAGGATACCGGGACTAGTCGATGAGCAGTTCTTC. The chain has TRBV15 and TRBJ2-1; 8 bases line up with TRBD2. Per the germline V gene, CDR1 is LNHNV and CDR2 is YYDKDF (reference sequence). Trimming took 3 bases from V and 8 from J; bases not matched to a gene: 9. The CDR3 has 15 amino acids.

The genes are TRBV5-4 and TRBJ2-2; 9 nucleotides agree with TRBD1. The germline gives CDR1 SGHNT, CDR2 YYREEE (reference sequence). CDR3 length: 17 residues. With V trimmed by 1 base and J by 5 bases, 9 bases remained unmatched. CDR3 sequence: CASSLPGTGSVTGELFF. Written as DNA, the CDR3 is TGTGCCAGCAGCTTGCCCGGGACAGGGTCGGTTACCGGGGAGCTGTTTTTT.

The chain links TRBV7-9 to TRBJ1-1; a possible D gene is TRBD1 (6 bases). V was cut by 4 bases and J by 1 base, with 13 bases left in between. Germline loops: CDR1 SEHNR, CDR2 FQNEAQ (reference sequence). CDR3 length equals 15 residues. CDR3 region: CASSSSGTQNTEAFF. CDR3 bases: TGTGCCAGCAGCTCATCCGGGACACAGAACACTGAAGCTTTCTTT.

The gene calls are TRBV5-5 and TRBJ1-4; weak D call: TRBD1 (6 bases). This CDR3 is built from 15 residues. The V end was cut by 4 bases, the J end by 7 bases, with 17 bases between. Germline V gene sequence: CDR1 SGHKS, CDR2 YYEKEE (reference sequence). The CDR3 nucleotides read TGTGCCAGCAGCCAGACAGGTTATGAGGGTGAAAAACTGTTTTTT. Encoded protein: CASSQTGYEGEKLFF.